This TCR beta chain appears in the sequencing data of a study of cytomegalovirus exposure and HLA in healthy donors (TCRdb year 2017). With respect to the entire study: In an earlier analysis of 587 of the donors, under 300 Gb of sequence data and 90 million to 120 million unique TCR beta sequences from 180 million or so T cells were reported. Genome-wide SNP genotypes for about 60% of the roughly 670 donors were used in a later genetic analysis, which treated that subset as a discovery cohort. The T cell repertoires of under 700 subjects were profiled by immunosequencing and related to cytomegalovirus serostatus. Of the 398 genotyped donors, roughly 80% fell in the genetic ancestry cluster associated with self-reported Caucasian donors. The study combined high-throughput TCR immunosequencing, statistical association of individual TCRs with disease status, and machine learning to predict cytomegalovirus infection status. A later analysis re-examined previously published TCR beta repertoires from roughly 650 donors and added high-resolution HLA genotyping to investigate patterns of TCR occurrence. An early release covering about 600 HLA-typed donors comprised about 300 gigabases of sequencing data and tens of millions of unique TCR sequences. A separate validation cohort of roughly 130 different subjects was used in addition to the roughly 620-subject first cohort. Class I and class II HLA loci were covered by the typing at four-digit resolution. The number of typed donors differed by locus: about 620-630 for A, B, C, DRB1 and DQB1; some 500 for DQA1; approximately 610 for DPA1; and approximately 450 for DPB1. Every discovery cohort repertoire had been produced on one sequencing platform. An earlier analysis of 587 of the donors applied high-throughput TCR beta sequencing to assess whether each TCR beta V gene segment acted as functional or pseudogenic. Rather than drawing on any new phenotypic data, the later analysis identified candidate immune exposures from TCR beta sequences and the way those sequences occurred across donors. Four to six DR-DQ haplotypes were handled as single units for association and clustering, since linkage in the cohort was strong. The study was designed to test whether signatures of past pathogen exposure could be identified by cataloging public T cell receptors. Alongside the repertoire data, information on donor age, sex, ethnicity and CMV serostatus was compiled. Among some 400 genotyped donors of the cohort, an average of approximately 240,000 unique TCR beta nucleotide sequences was sequenced per donor, of which about 19% were non-productive.

A word on this clone: The antigen it recognizes is unknown. Base qualities were left out, and no much larger clone turns up one base away.

Ends trimmed: V by 4 bases, J by 9 bases; bases unmatched to a gene: 13. Taken from the germline V gene, the CDR1 and CDR2 loops are SNHLY and FYNNEI. From the cysteine up to the phenylalanine, the CDR3 has a length of 16 residues. Only the CDR3 DNA stays, 48 bases, in frame from base 1. General conclusions and limits of the study: In a later analysis, HLA-associated TCR beta chains showed more clonal expansion and lower generation probabilities than non-associated chains that were equally common. In an earlier analysis of approximately 590 of the donors, most TCR beta V segments were observed in productive rearrangements about 87% or about 30% of the time, broadly matching IMGT annotations. A further reported finding was that TCR beta sequences accurately predicted the HLA-A and HLA-B alleles for most subjects in the first cohort. The only immune exposure information available for the cohort was CMV serostatus. A group of highly shared sequence variants was considered likely to be a technical artifact of the sequencing pipeline. Because some donors lacked HLA typing at each locus, the association tests relied only on the typed subset. According to a later genetic analysis, donors in an Asian-associated ancestry cluster had fewer N-insertions in productive TCRs than the approximately 650-donor mean. An association between a missense DCLRE1C variant and V-gene and J-gene trimming of TCR beta chains was found in a later genetic analysis and replicated in an independent cohort. About 17 rarely observed V segments, including chromosome 9 orphons, were excluded from the earlier analysis of several hundred of the donors because counts were too low. Roughly uniform sequencing depth across donors was assumed in presence/absence analyses, although this assumption may not hold. Linkage disequilibrium might explain the correlated functional status among segregating V segments, but an unknown experimental factor could not be excluded. A later analysis reported that several top co-occurrence clusters appeared linked to parvovirus B19, influenza, CMV and Epstein-Barr virus. Only TCR beta chains were sequenced in this cohort, and the absence of alpha or paired-chain data limited detectable features. The study listed approximately 160 TCR beta chains as associated with cytomegalovirus. A few of the identified cytomegalovirus-associated TCR beta chains were confirmed in vitro to be specific for cytomegalovirus antigens. The authors suggested that the approach could potentially be generalized to other disease states and immunological phenotypes. At a false discovery rate of 0.05, a later analysis linked some 17,000 TCR beta sequences to specific HLA alleles. The classifier was reported to diagnose cytomegalovirus status with high specificity and sensitivity in both the original cohort and the validation cohort. Because the 87-base-pair reads could not distinguish some IMGT-functional V segments, including TRBV6-2 and TRBV6-3, those segments were excluded. Most CMV-associated TCR beta chains appeared to be HLA-restricted in a later analysis, and the HLA associations seemed to be driven largely by CMV exposure. When HLA alleles, especially DR and DQ, strongly co-occurred, attributing TCR associations to individual alleles was difficult. Most TCR sequences were seen in very few donors, while some public TCRs were found in many individuals. A later analysis found that TCR association rates varied across HLA loci, with DRB1 alleles showing the most associated TCRs and HLA-C alleles the fewest.

The library was prepared using the immunoSEQ multiplex PCR assay. For the multiplex PCR, a mixture combining 60 forward primers for TCR Vbeta segments and 13 reverse primers for TCR Jbeta segments was used. The CDR3 region of rearranged TCR beta genes was amplified from genomic DNA with a multiplex PCR assay. On the Illumina HiSeq System, the amplified TCR beta libraries were sequenced as 87-base-pair reads. The authors' analysis ran thus. A later analysis tallied around 82 million unique TCR beta chains across the 700 or so repertoires, and about 10 million of those chains were shared by two or more donors. A nearest-neighbor algorithm error-corrected the raw reads and collapsed the reads into unique sequences, merging closely related sequences to remove PCR and sequencing errors. CDR3 sequences were aligned to IMGT reference sequences to assign V, D and J gene segments. For a sequence to be retained, a match of at least six nucleotides to both a V gene segment and a J gene segment was required. Rearrangements were called productive when the CDR3 lacked stop codons and stayed in frame with V and J; all others were non-productive. CDR3 was defined by IMGT convention, running from the second conserved V-encoded cysteine to the conserved J-encoded phenylalanine. The earlier analysis of roughly 590 of the donors excluded any sequence lacking an unambiguous match to a single V gene segment. An earlier analysis of 587 of the donors classified V segments as functional when productive rearrangements were above 56.7% and as segregating when the standard deviation between donors was above 5%. A statistical classification framework was built to diagnose cytomegalovirus status from the catalog of TCR beta chain sequences. In a later analysis, TCR nucleotide sequences were compared against IMGT/GENE-DB human TR gene sequences so that V and J genes could be assigned. A later analysis assigned CDR3 sequences and most-parsimonious VDJ recombination scenarios with the TCRdist pipeline. A later analysis defined each TCR beta chain by its CDR3 amino acid sequence plus V-gene family, and excluded reads lacking a unique V-gene family. A later analysis removed 600 or so highly shared, low-generation-probability nucleotide sequences to deal with suspected cross-contamination and a sequencing artifact. In a later analysis, a clonal expansion index was calculated for each public chain from normalized within-repertoire ranks of inferred template counts. In a later analysis, generation probabilities were computed using a VDJ recombination model fitted to out-of-frame rearrangements, and the results were checked against IGoR. In a later analysis, hypergeometric tests were used to score TCR-TCR, TCR-HLA and TCR-CMV co-occurrence, with a repertoire-size bias correction applied to TCR pairs. To estimate false discovery rates, a later analysis permuted the HLA or CMV assignments 20 times. In a later analysis, co-occurring TCRs were grouped using DBSCAN, and TCRdist sequence similarity was added for clustering within HLA-allele-positive subsets. Repertoires with fewer than 30,000 or more than 120,000 public chains were left out of co-occurrence clustering, as were about five repertoires with anomalous nucleotide sharing. Not all clones reach the TCRdb copy of this immuneACCESS table, which keeps in-frame sequences only. Checked studies attribute under half of the gap to unresolved V genes and leave the rest unexplained. Clone size and the V and J calls come from that table; the DNA yielded D and trimming. Recorded for this sample are 150,000 to 200,000 clones; approximately 70% of them occurred a single time. Less than 2% of the sample lies in the top ten.

In total, approximately 610 healthy bone marrow donors made up the cohort. At the time of sampling, every cohort member was nominally healthy, though immune exposures that went unrecorded were likely present. The donor was CMV seronegative and belonged to the group of roughly 330 seronegative cohort members. Every donor gave a peripheral blood sample, and the peripheral blood mononuclear cells from that sample were used for TCR beta sequencing. Genomic DNA was extracted from the blood cell samples with the Qiagen DNeasy Blood Extraction Kit. The chain couples TRBV2 to TRBJ2-1, and 9 junctional nucleotides match TRBD2. The sample consisted of PBMCs. This clonotype was obtained from a woman under 40 in good health and CMV-seronegative. The CDR3 region reads CASSVRVAGDGSEQFF. The nucleotide sequence reads as follows: TGTGCCAGCAGTGTTAGGGTAGCGGGAGATGGTAGTGAGCAGTTCTTC.